This T cell receptor beta chain emerged from a study of shared clonotypes between healthy human individuals. Study-level points and caveats: Researchers found naive subsets generally carried larger estimated richness than memory subsets.

Note on this clone: Its antigen is as yet unknown.

Sequencing used immunoSEQ multiplex PCR; TCRdb keeps in-frame clones, though not all of them. The sample includes some 790,000 clones, around 77% of them seen just once. Source material: memory CD4+ T cells sorted from blood. Stated subset: CD45RA-negative fraction. The clonotype was recovered from a woman between 25 and 40 years old in good health.

CDR3 DNA: TGTGCCAGCAGCAGATCAGAGACCCAGTACTTC. Translated: CASSRSETQYF. The rearrangement links TRBV7-2 to TRBJ2-5; no clear D gene. CDR1 SGHTA and CDR2 FQGNSA come from the germline V gene. Trimming pared 5 bases from V and 4 bases from J, leaving 5 bases between. The CDR3 contains 11 residues. Full variable domain (missing parts from reference TRBV7-2 and TRBJ2-5): GAGVSQSPSNKVTEKGKDVELRCDPISGHTALYWYRQSLGQGLEFLIYFQGNSAPDKSGLPSDRFSAERTGGSVSTLTIQRTQQEDSAVYLCASSRSETQYFGPGTRLLVL.